Sequencing of this T cell receptor beta chain was carried out in a study of cytomegalovirus exposure and HLA in healthy donors. Findings of the study overall: Specificity of a few CMV-associated chains for CMV antigens was verified in vitro.

This CDR3 is built from 11 residues. Trimming pared 2 bases from V and 4 bases from J, leaving 6 bases between. Germline V gives CDR1 DFQATT, CDR2 SNEGSKA (reference sequence). This clone has more than one count but fewer than ten. What it binds is not known. The PCR employed 60 Vbeta primers together with 13 Jbeta primers. Assay used: immunoSEQ multiplex PCR; TCRdb lists only in-frame clones, some missing. There are 50,000 or so clones in the sample; more than 60% occur only once, and 2.7% lies in the top ten. This TCR derives from a woman between 35 and 50 years old in good health and CMV-seropositive. The genes are TRBV20-1 and TRBJ2-7; D might be TRBD2 (5 bases). Sequencing input: PBMCs. This CDR3 is CSARSGYEQYF. CDR3 sequence (DNA): TGCAGTGCTAGATCGGGGTACGAGCAGTACTTC.